This T cell receptor beta chain emerged from a study of OX40 agonist ivuxolimab in advanced cancers. Study information: Patients were treated with intravenous ivuxolimab, dosed at 0.01 to 10 mg/kg and infused every 2 weeks. Study results and caveats: Among patients with partial responses at 0.1-3.0 mg/kg, clonal expansion was among the lowest. Antigens targeted by the expanded peripheral T cells were not determined.

As for this clone: Antigen unknown.

Clones were sequenced by immunoSEQ multiplex PCR, and TCRdb holds only the in-frame ones, with some missing. Among 60,000 to 75,000 clones listed, roughly 90% were seen once. Germline V lookup: CDR1 SEHNR, CDR2 FQNEAQ (reference sequence). V lost 5 bases and J lost 2, with 11 bases in between. The CDR3 is 14 residues long. The specimen comprised CD4+ or CD8+ T cells sorted from blood, sampled in a trial of the OX40 agonist ivuxolimab. The chain recombines TRBV7-9 with TRBJ2-3, with D uncertain. The sequence derives from an adult with an advanced solid tumor such as melanoma, head and neck, liver or kidney cancer. The CDR3 loop is CASSLGQNTDTQYF. CDR3 nucleotides: TGTGCCAGCAGCCTTGGGCAGAACACAGATACGCAGTATTTT.